This TCR beta chain was captured in a study of blood T cell repertoires in COVID-19. The CDR3 sequence is 17 residues long. V lost 4 bases and J 0 bases, leaving 19 bases between the germline ends. The germline gives CDR1 SGDLS, CDR2 YYNGEE. In the original analysis: Using reference gene primer amplification, nucleated cell counts were estimated. Only in-frame clones appear in the TCRdb table, and some are missing; sequencing was by immunoSEQ multiplex PCR. That table is the source of V, J and clone size, and D and trimming were worked out from the DNA. The sample holds approximately 170,000 clones, about 86% seen once.

The chain combines TRBV9 with TRBJ1-1; maybe TRBD1 (5 bases). The sequence derives from a woman aged 50 to 65 in a cohort exposed to, infected with or recovered from COVID-19 (not recorded which). Sequenced sample: PBMCs or T cells enriched from blood (not recorded which). The CDR3 DNA follows: TGTGCCAGCAGCCCTCGTCAGGGAGGGAGTTTGAACACTGAAGCTTTCTTT. This encodes CASSPRQGGSLNTEAFF.